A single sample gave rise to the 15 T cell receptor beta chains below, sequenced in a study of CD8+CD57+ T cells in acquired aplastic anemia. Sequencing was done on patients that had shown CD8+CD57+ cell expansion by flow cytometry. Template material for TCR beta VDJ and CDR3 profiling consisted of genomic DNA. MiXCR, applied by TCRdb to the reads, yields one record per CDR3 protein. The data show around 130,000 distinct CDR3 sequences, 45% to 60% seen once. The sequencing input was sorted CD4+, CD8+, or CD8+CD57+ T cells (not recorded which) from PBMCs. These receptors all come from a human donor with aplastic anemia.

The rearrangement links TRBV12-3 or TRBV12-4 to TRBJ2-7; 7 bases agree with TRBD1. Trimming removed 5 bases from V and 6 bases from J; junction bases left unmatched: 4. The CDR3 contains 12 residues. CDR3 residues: CASSGQVGEQYF. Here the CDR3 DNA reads TGTGCCAGCAGTGGACAGGTCGGCGAGCAGTACTTC.

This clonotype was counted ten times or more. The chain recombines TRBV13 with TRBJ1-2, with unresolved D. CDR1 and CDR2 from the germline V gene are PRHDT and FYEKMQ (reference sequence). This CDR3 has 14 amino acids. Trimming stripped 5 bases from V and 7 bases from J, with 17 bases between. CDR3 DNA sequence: TGTGCCAGCAGCCCAACGAAAGTTCTGGGTGGCTACACCTTC. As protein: CASSPTKVLGGYTF.

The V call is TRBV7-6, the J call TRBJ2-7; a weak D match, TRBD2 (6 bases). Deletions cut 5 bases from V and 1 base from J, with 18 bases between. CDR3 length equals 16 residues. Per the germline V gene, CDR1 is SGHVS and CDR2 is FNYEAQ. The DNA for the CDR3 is TGTGCCAGCAGCCGAAACGCGGGGACTGGGTCCTACGAGCAGTACTTC. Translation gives CASSRNAGTGSYEQYF. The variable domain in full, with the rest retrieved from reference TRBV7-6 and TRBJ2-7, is GAGVSQSPRYKVTKRGQDVALRCDPISGHVSLYWYRQALGQGPEFLTYFNYEAQQDKSGLPNDRFSAERPEGSISTLTIQRTEQRDSAMYRCASSRNAGTGSYEQYFGPGTRLTVT.

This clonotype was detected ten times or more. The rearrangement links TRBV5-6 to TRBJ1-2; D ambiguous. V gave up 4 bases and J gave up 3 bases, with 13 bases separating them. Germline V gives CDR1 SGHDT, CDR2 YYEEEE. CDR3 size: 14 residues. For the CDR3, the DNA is TGTGCCAGCAGCCCCGCTCGAGAAGACTATGGCTACACCTTC. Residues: CASSPAREDYGYTF. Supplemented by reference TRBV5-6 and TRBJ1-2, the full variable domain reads DAGVTQSPTHLIKTRGQQVTLRCSPKSGHDTVSWYQQALGQGPQFIFQYYEEEERQRGNFPDRFSGHQFPNYSSELNVNALLLGDSALYLCASSPAREDYGYTFGSGTRLTVV.

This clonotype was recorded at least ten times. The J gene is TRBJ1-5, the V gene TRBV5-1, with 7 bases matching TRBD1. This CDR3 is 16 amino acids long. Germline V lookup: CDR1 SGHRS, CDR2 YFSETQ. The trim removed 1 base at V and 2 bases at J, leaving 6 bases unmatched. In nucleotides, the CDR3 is TGCGCCAGCAGCTTGACAGGGGTTCAGGGCAATCAGCCCCAGCATTTT. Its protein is CASSLTGVQGNQPQHF.

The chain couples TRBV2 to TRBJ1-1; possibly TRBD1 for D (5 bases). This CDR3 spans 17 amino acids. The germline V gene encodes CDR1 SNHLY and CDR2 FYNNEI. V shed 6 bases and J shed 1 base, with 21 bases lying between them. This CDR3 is CASSLLIMGVWNTEAFF. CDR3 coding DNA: TGTGCCAGCAGCCTACTAATTATGGGGGTATGGAACACTGAAGCTTTCTTT.

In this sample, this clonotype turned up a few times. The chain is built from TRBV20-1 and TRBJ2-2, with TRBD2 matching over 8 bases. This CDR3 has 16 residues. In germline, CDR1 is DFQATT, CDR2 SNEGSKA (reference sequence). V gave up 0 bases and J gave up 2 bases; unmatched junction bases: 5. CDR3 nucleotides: TGCAGTGCTAGAGATCTGGGACTAGGCAACACCGGGGAGCTGTTTTTT. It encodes CSARDLGLGNTGELFF.

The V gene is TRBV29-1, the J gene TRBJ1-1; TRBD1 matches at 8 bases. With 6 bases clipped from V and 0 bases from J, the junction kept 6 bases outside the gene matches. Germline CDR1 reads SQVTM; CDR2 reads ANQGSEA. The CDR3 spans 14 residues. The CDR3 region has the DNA TGCAGCGTAGACCGGACAGGGATGAACACTGAAGCTTTCTTT. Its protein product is CSVDRTGMNTEAFF.

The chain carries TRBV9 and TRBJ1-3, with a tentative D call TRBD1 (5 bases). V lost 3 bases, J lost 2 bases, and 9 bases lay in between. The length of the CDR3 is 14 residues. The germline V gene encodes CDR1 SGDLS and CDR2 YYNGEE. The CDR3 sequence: CASSDRQTGNTIYF. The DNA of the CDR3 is TGTGCCAGCAGCGACAGACAGACTGGAAACACCATATATTTT. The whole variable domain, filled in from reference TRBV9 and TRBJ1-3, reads DSGVTQTPKHLITATGQRVTLRCSPRSGDLSVYWYQQSLDQGLQFLIQYYNGEERAKGNILERFSAQQFPDLHSELNLSSLELGDSALYFCASSDRQTGNTIYFGEGSWLTVV.

The CDR3 here is CATSGTRGDGANVLTF. CDR3 nucleotides: TGTGCCACCAGTGGGACCAGGGGAGATGGGGCCAACGTCCTGACTTTC. The chain combines TRBV24-1 with TRBJ2-6, with a possible D match to TRBD1 (6 bases). V was shortened by 5 bases and J by 3 bases, with 13 bases between the two germline ends. CDR1 KGHDR and CDR2 SFDVKD come from the germline V gene. The CDR3 consists of 16 residues.

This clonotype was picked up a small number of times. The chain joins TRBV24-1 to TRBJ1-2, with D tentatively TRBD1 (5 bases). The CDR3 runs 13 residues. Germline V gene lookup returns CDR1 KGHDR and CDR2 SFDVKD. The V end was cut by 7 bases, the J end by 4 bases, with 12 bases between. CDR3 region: CATSRGMAYGYTF. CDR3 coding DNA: TGTGCCACCAGCCGGGGGATGGCCTATGGCTACACCTTC.

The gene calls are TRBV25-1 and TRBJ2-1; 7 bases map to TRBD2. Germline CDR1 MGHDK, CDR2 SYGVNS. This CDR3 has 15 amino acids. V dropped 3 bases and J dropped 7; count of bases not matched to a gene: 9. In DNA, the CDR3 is TGTGCCAGCAGTGATTCTCTGACTAGCTTGAATGAGCAGTTCTTC. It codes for CASSDSLTSLNEQFF.

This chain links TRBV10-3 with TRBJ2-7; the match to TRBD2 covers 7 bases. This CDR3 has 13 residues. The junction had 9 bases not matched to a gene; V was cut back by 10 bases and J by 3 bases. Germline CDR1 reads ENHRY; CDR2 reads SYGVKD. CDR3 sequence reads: CASGGGGSYEQYF. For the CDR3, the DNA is TGTGCCAGTGGGGGTGGCGGGAGCTACGAGCAGTACTTC.

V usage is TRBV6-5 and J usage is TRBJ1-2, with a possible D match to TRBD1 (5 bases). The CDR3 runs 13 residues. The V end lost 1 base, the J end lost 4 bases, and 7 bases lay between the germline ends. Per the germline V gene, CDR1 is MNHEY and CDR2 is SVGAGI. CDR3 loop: CASSYWGGYGYTF. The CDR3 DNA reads TGTGCCAGCAGTTACTGGGGCGGCTATGGCTACACCTTC.

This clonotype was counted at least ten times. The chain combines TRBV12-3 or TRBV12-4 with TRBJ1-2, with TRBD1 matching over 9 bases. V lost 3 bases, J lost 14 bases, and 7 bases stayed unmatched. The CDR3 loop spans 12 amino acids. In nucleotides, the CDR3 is TGTGCCAGCAGTTTGGGGGACAGGGCCAATACCTTC. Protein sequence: CASSLGDRANTF.